One sample yielded the 7 T cell receptor beta chains listed below, sequenced in a study of blood T cell repertoires in COVID-19. The protocol was immunoSEQ multiplex PCR, while the TCRdb copy is restricted to in-frame clones and leaves out a portion. The sample shows under 250,000 clones, 70% to 85% of them seen only once. The specimen was PBMCs or T cells enriched from blood (not recorded which). The source is a woman between 55 and 75 years old who had recovered from COVID-19.

This chain joins TRBV2 and TRBJ1-1, with TRBD1 matching 7 bases. The CDR3 loop spans 15 amino acids. The V gene's germline CDR1 is SNHLY and CDR2 FYNNEI. V lost 8 bases, J lost 2 bases, and 11 bases stayed unmatched. CDR3 region: CASQLAAGGNTEAFF. CDR3 DNA sequence: TGTGCCAGCCAGCTCGCGGCAGGGGGTAACACTGAAGCTTTCTTT.

The CDR3: CASRRPTFRGSYTF. CDR3 in DNA: TGTGCCAGTAGGAGACCAACATTCAGGGGGAGCTACACCTTC. J is TRBJ1-2 and V is TRBV19; 7 bases align to TRBD1. The length of the CDR3 is 14 residues. In germline, CDR1 is LNHDA, CDR2 SQIVND (reference sequence). Trimming removed 6 bases from V and 9 bases from J; junction bases left unmatched: 13.

This sequence joins TRBV10-3 and TRBJ2-1, with 7 nucleotides matching TRBD1. Germline CDR1 is ENHRY and CDR2 is SYGVKD. Trimming took 2 bases from V and 4 from J; bases not matched to a gene: 5. This CDR3 has 15 amino acids. CDR3 nucleotide sequence: TGTGCCATCAGTGAGAGACAGGGCCTTTACAATGAGCAGTTCTTC. Translating it yields CAISERQGLYNEQFF.

This chain uses TRBV6-1 with TRBJ2-1, with TRBD1 matching 10 bases. Losses at the gene ends were 3 bases for V and 5 bases for J; bases not matched to a gene: 4. The CDR3 contains 15 residues. Germline CDR1 and CDR2: MNHNS and SASEGT. CDR3 residues: CASSDGTGVNNEQFF. CDR3 DNA sequence: TGTGCCAGCAGTGACGGGACAGGGGTGAACAATGAGCAGTTCTTC.

The chain combines TRBV28 with TRBJ2-7; 8 positions match TRBD1. The CDR3 consists of 16 residues. The V segment lost 7 bases and the J segment 1 base; nucleotides outside the gene matches: 12. Germline CDR1 is MDHEN and CDR2 is SYDVKM. The CDR3 sequence is CASTRTGRGGSYEQYF. In nucleotides, the CDR3 is TGTGCCAGCACCCGGACAGGGAGAGGGGGATCCTACGAGCAGTACTTC.

This clone was seen once. The J gene is TRBJ2-7, the V gene TRBV10-1; 8 bases map to TRBD1. This CDR3 is built from 15 residues. CDR1 is WNHNN, CDR2 SYGVQD, per germline (reference sequence). J gave up 4 bases and V 0 bases, and 5 bases lay outside the gene matches. The DNA for the CDR3 is TGCGCCAGCAGTGAGTCCGGGACAGGTCGTTACGAGCAGTACTTC. This gives the protein CASSESGTGRYEQYF.

The chain carries TRBV12-5 and TRBJ2-7, with 9 nucleotides matching TRBD2. The CDR3 contains 14 residues. The germline V gene has CDR1 LGHNT and CDR2 FRNRAP. Losses at the gene ends were 6 bases for V and 2 bases for J; bases not matched to a gene: 5. The CDR3 DNA reads as TGTGCTAGTGGCTTGCGGGGGGGAACCTACGAGCAGTACTTC. It yields the protein CASGLRGGTYEQYF.